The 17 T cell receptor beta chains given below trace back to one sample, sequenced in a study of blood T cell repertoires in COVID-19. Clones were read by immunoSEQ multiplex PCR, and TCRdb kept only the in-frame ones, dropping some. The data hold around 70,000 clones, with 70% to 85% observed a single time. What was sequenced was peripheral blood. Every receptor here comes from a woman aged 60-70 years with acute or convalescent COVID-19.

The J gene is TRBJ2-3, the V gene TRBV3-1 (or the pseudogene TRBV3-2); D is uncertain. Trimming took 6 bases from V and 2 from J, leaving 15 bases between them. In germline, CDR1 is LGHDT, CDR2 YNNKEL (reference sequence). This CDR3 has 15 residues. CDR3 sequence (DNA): TGTGCCAGCAGTCGTACTGCTGGGCACACAGATACGCAGTATTTT. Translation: CASSRTAGHTDTQYF.

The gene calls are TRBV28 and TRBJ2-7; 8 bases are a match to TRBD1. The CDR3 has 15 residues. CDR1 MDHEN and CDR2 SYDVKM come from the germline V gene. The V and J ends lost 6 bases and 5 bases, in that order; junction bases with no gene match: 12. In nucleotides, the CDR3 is TGTGCCAGCAGAGCCCAGGGGGCCCCTCGCCACGAGCAGTACTTC. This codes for CASRAQGAPRHEQYF.

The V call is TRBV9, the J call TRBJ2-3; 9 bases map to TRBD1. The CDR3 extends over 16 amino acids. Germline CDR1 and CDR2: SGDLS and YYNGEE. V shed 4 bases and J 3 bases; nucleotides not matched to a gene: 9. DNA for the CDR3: TGTGCCAGCAGCACGAGACAGGGGGATGAGACAGATACGCAGTATTTT. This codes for CASSTRQGDETDTQYF.

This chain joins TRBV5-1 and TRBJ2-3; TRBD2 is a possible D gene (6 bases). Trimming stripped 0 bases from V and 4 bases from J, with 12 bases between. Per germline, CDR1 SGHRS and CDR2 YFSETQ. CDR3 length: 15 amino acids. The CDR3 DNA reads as TGCGCCAGCAGCTTGGGCGGGATTGGGGCAGATACGCAGTATTTT. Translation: CASSLGGIGADTQYF.

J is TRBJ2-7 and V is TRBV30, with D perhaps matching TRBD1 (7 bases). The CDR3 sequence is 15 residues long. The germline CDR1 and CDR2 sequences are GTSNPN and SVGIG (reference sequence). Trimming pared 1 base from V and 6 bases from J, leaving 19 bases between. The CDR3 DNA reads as TGTGCCTGGAGTGGAGGAGGGGGCGCCCCGGGCGAGCAGTACTTC. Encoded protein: CAWSGGGGAPGEQYF.

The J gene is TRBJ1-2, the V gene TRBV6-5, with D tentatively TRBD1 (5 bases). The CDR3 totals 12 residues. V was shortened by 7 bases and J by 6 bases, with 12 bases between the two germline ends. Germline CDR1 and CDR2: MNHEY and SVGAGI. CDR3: CASTRQIDGYTF. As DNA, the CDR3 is TGTGCCAGCACCCGACAGATAGATGGCTACACCTTC.

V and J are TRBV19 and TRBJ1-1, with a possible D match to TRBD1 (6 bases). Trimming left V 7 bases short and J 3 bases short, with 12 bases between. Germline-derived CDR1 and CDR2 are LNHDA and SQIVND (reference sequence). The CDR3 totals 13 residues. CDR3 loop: CASTRGFDTEAFF. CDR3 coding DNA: TGTGCCAGTACCAGGGGATTTGACACTGAAGCTTTCTTT.

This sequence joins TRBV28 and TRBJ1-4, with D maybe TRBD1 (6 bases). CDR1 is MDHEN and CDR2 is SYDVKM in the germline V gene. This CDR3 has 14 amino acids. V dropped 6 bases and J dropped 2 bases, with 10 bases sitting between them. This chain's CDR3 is CASSTGFTNEKLFF. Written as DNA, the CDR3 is TGTGCCAGCAGCACAGGGTTCACTAATGAAAAACTGTTTTTT.

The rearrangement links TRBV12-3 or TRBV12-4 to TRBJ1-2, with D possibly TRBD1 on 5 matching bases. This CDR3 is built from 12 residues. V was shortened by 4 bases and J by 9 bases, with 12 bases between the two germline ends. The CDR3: CASSWGEYSYTF. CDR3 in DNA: TGTGCCAGCAGTTGGGGGGAATACAGCTACACCTTC.

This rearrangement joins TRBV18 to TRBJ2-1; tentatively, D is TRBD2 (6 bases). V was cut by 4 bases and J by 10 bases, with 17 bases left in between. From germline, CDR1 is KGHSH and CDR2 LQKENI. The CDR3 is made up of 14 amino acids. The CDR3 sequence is CASSQSGPNSEQFF. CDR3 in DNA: TGTGCCAGCTCACAAAGCGGGCCGAACTCCGAGCAGTTCTTC.

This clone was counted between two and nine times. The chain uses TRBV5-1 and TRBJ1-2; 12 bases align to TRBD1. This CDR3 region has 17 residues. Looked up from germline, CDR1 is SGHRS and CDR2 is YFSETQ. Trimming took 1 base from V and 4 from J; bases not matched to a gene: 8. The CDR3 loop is CASSLFGTGGRGYGYTF. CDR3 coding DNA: TGCGCCAGCAGCTTGTTTGGGACAGGGGGCCGTGGCTATGGCTACACCTTC.

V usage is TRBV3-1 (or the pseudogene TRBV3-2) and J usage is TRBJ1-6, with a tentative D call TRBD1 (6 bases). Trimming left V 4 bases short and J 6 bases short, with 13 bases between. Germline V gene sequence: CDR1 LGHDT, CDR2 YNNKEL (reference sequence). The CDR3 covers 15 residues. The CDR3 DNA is TGTGCCAGCAGCCGGACGGACAGTGGTAATTCACCCCTCCACTTT. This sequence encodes CASSRTDSGNSPLHF.

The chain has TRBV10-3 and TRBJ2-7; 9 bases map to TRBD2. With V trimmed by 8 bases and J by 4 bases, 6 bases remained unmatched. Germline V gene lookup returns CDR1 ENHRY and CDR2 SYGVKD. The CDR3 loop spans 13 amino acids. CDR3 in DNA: TGTGCCATCGGGACTAGCTCTGGGTACGAGCAGTACTTC. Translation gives CAIGTSSGYEQYF.

The CDR3 here is CASIAPGTRRGELFF. The CDR3 DNA is TGTGCCAGTATCGCACCCGGGACTAGGCGCGGGGAGCTGTTTTTT. The V call is TRBV19, the J call TRBJ2-2, with 8 bases fitting TRBD2. Trimming cost V 7 bases and J 7 bases; bases outside gene matches: 11. CDR3 length equals 15 residues. CDR1 LNHDA and CDR2 SQIVND come from the germline V gene (reference sequence).

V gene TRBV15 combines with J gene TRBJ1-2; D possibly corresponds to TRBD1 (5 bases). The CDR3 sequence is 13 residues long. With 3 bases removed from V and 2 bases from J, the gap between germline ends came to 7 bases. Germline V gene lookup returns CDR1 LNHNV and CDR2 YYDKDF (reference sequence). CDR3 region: CATSSRVNYGYTF. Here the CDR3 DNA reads TGTGCCACCAGCAGCAGGGTGAACTATGGCTACACCTTC.

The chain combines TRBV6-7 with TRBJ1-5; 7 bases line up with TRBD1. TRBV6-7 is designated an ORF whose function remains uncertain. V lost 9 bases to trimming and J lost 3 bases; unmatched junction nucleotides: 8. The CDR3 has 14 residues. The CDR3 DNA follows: TGTGCCAGGGCGGGACAGCAATTCAATCAGCCCCAGCATTTT. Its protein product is CARAGQQFNQPQHF.

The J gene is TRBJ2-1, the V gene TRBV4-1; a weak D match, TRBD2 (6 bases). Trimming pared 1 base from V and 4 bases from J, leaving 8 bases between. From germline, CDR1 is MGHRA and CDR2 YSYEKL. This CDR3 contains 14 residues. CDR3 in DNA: TGCGCCAGCAGCCAAGTCGGGGGTTACAATGAGCAGTTCTTC. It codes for CASSQVGGYNEQFF.